This TCR beta chain was observed in a study of blood T cell repertoires in COVID-19 (dated by TCRdb to about 2020). Regarding the complete study: The collaborator samples originated in the United States, Italy and Spain and spanned the acute and convalescent phases of COVID-19. The material from the prospective study consisted of cDNA or gDNA derived from T cells, B-cell-depleted T cells, or PBMCs. The dataset comprised deeply sampled blood TCRbeta repertoires from subjects exposed to, actively infected with, or recovered from COVID-19. A freely available public database, intended as a resource for researchers studying the immune response to SARS-CoV-2, is where the repertoires were released. The samples were drawn from the first 160 participants of the ongoing ImmuneRACE study and from 1,254 subjects provided by 6 global collaborators. The sample metadata nearly always contained a de-identified subject ID, COVID-19 status, age in years and sex. HLA class I and class II types, where available, came from metadata supplied by the sample provider rather than from assay-based typing. The investigation overall reported the following: Clinical and demographic metadata were provided uncurated, with the amount varying by source and participant.

Points on this clone: What antigen it recognizes has not been identified. Base qualities are not at hand, and no much larger clone is one base apart.

V loses 3 bases at its end and J loses 6 bases; junction bases beyond the gene matches: 4. From its cysteine to its phenylalanine, the CDR3 spans 13 amino acids. Left in the record is the CDR3 DNA by itself, 39 bases read in frame from the first base. CDR1 MNHEY and CDR2 SMNVEV are derived from the germline V gene (reference sequence). Each collaborating institution followed its own protocols to collect whole blood in K2EDTA tubes. For TCRbeta analysis, collaborators shipped samples in one of three forms: frozen whole blood, isolated PBMCs, or DNA extracted from either of those sample types. TCRbeta CDR3 regions were amplified from genomic DNA by means of the immunoSEQ Assay, a bias-controlled multiplex PCR. From the authors' description of their analysis: Within the assay, amplification of reference gene primers was used to estimate how many nucleated cells each sample contained. To quantify the absolute abundance of each unique TCRbeta CDR3 rearrangement, sequence reads were collapsed and filtered. For each sample, productive Simpson clonality was calculated as the square root of Simpson's diversity index over productive rearrangements. TCRdb stores this immuneACCESS table with in-frame sequences only. Part of the clones is absent; in the studies checked, under half of the shortfall reflects unresolved V genes, and no reason is known for the rest. That table supplies the V and J calls and clone size; D and trimming were determined from the DNA. In this sample the table shows some 13,000 clones, approximately 86% of which occur a single time. Roughly 51% of the sample comes from the top ten.

This receptor was obtained from a man at least 80 years old with acute or convalescent COVID-19. The rearrangement combines TRBV27 with TRBJ1-2, with 7 bases aligning to TRBD1. Specimen: peripheral blood. Here is the DNA: TGTGCCAGCAGTTTTCGACAGGGCCATGGCTACACCTTC. This translates into CASSFRQGHGYTF.